These 4 T cell receptor beta chains were sequenced from one sample in a study of vaccination and CD4 T cells after COVID-19. A single record per CDR3 protein comes from TCRdb applying MiXCR to the PCR reads. The table lists fewer than 20,000 distinct CDR3 sequences, 62% of them singletons. Sequencing used CD4+ T cells from blood, obtained before SARS-CoV-2 vaccination. These receptors originate from a human donor who had recovered from COVID-19.

This clonotype was seen just once. The chain has TRBV6-1 and TRBJ2-1; no firm D call. V was clipped by 2 bases and J by 4 bases, with 9 bases between them. The CDR3 has 14 residues. CDR1 is MNHNS, CDR2 SASEGT, per germline. The DNA for the CDR3 is TGTGCCAGCAGTGAAATCCCCGGTTACAATGAGCAGTTCTTC. This sequence encodes CASSEIPGYNEQFF.

This clonotype was detected only a few times. This chain connects TRBV7-9 to TRBJ1-1; TRBD1 is a possible D gene (6 bases). This CDR3 has 17 residues. V lost 5 bases and J 1 base, leaving 20 bases between the germline ends. The germline CDR1 and CDR2 sequences are SEHNR and FQNEAQ (reference sequence). The CDR3 spells CASSHTPQGRSNTEAFF. The CDR3 coding sequence is TGTGCCAGCAGCCATACCCCACAGGGTCGATCGAACACTGAAGCTTTCTTT.

This clonotype was counted only a few times. V and J are TRBV15 and TRBJ1-2; D remains ambiguous. Germline lookup yields CDR1 LNHNV and CDR2 YYDKDF (reference sequence). The CDR3 has 13 residues. V was shortened by 3 bases and J by 2 bases, with 7 bases between the two germline ends. CDR3 in DNA: TGTGCCACCAGCAGGGTAGGGAACTATGGCTACACCTTC. Amino acids: CATSRVGNYGYTF.

A single count supports this clonotype. The chain recombines TRBV20-1 with TRBJ1-5; D unresolved. The CDR3 has 15 amino acids. Looked up from germline, CDR1 is DFQATT and CDR2 is SNEGSKA (reference sequence). V lost 0 bases and J lost 2, with 11 bases in between. CDR3 protein: CSARDLQFGNQPQHF. The CDR3, as DNA: TGCAGTGCTAGAGACCTGCAATTTGGCAATCAGCCCCAGCATTTT.